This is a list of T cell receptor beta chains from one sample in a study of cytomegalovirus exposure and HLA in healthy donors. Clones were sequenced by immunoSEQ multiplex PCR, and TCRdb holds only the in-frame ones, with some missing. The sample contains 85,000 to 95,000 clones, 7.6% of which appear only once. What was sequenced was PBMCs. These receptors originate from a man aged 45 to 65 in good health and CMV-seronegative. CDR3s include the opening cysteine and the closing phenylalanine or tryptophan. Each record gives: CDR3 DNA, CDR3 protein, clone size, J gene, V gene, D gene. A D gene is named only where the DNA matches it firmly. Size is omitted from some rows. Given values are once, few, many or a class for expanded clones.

TGCGCCAGCAGCCTTGACAGGGGCCAATTAAACACTGAAGCTTTCTTT | CASSLDRGQLNTEAFF | - | TRBJ1-1 | TRBV5-1 | TRBD1
TGTGCCAGCAGTTGTACAGGGGGCACCTACGAGCAGTACTTC | CASSCTGGTYEQYF | - | TRBJ2-7 | TRBV7-8 | TRBD1
TGTGCCAGCAGTTCACAACAAGGGGCCGCCGGGGAGCTGTTTTTT | CASSSQQGAAGELFF | once | TRBJ2-2 | TRBV6-4 | -
TGCGCCAGCAGCCAAGATCGGTCAGGGTATGGCTACACCTTC | CASSQDRSGYGYTF | - | TRBJ1-2 | TRBV4-3 | -
TGTGCCAGCAGTTACTCGTCTGTCTACGAGCAGTACTTC | CASSYSSVYEQYF | few | TRBJ2-7 | TRBV6-5 | -
TGTGCCAGCAGCGTAGCTGGCGGGGGGGCCTCAACCGGGGAGCTGTTTTTT | CASSVAGGGASTGELFF | - | TRBJ2-2 | TRBV9 | TRBD2
TGCGCCAGCAGCTTGGGTGCCCCAGGTGGCTACACCTTC | CASSLGAPGGYTF | few | TRBJ1-2 | TRBV5-1 | -
TGTGCCAGCAGCCAGGAGCGTTACACAGATACGCAGTATTTT | CASSQERYTDTQYF | - | TRBJ2-3 | TRBV4-2 | -
TGTGCCAGCAGTGGAATCCCAGAGAGGGGGCTGATGAACACTGAAGCTTTCTTT | CASSGIPERGLMNTEAFF | few | TRBJ1-1 | TRBV6-1 | TRBD1
TGTGCCAGCGGGGGGTCCACAGATACGCAGTATTTT | CASGGSTDTQYF | - | TRBJ2-3 | TRBV6-5 | -
TGTGCCAGCAGCTTCAGTGGCCTAGCAAGCTACGAGCAGTACTTC | CASSFSGLASYEQYF | - | TRBJ2-7 | TRBV7-2 | -
TGTGCCAGTACCCCCCGAGGCAACGCGTTTGAAAAACTGTTTTTT | CASTPRGNAFEKLFF | few | TRBJ1-4 | TRBV19 | -
TGTGCCAGCAGCCAAGAAACAGGCAGTGGAGAAAAACTGTTTTTT | CASSQETGSGEKLFF | - | TRBJ1-4 | TRBV14 | -
TGTGCCAGCAGCCCGCTCAGGGGCCGAAGTAGCGAAAAACTGTTTTTT | CASSPLRGRSSEKLFF | - | TRBJ1-4 | TRBV7-9 | -
TGTGCCAGCTCACCCAGGGGTCTCAGCAATCAGCCCCAGCATTTT | CASSPRGLSNQPQHF | - | TRBJ1-5 | TRBV18 | -
TGTGCCAGCAGCCCCCGAGGTAGCGGGACACAAGAGACCCAGTACTTC | CASSPRGSGTQETQYF | few | TRBJ2-5 | TRBV7-6 | TRBD2
TGTGCCAGCAGCTTAGTAACTAGAAGCTCGCTTCAGTACTTC | CASSLVTRSSLQYF | - | TRBJ2-4 | TRBV7-2 | -
TGCGCCAGCAGTTATAGACAGGGTGTAGTCCACGAGCAGTACTTC | CASSYRQGVVHEQYF | - | TRBJ2-7 | TRBV5-1 | TRBD1
TGTGCCAGTAGTATAGTCCCAGGGGGCTTCCAGCCCCAGCATTTT | CASSIVPGGFQPQHF | few | TRBJ1-5 | TRBV19 | TRBD1
TGTGCCAGCAGCTCCCCCGGGAGGCTGAACACTGAAGCTTTCTTT | CASSSPGRLNTEAFF | few | TRBJ1-1 | TRBV11-2 | -
TGTGCCAGCAGCCGGGGACTAGCGGCCACCGGGGAGCTGTTTTTT | CASSRGLAATGELFF | - | TRBJ2-2 | TRBV7-9 | TRBD2
TGTGCCAGCAGCCAAGGGGGACTAGCGGTAACCTACGAGCAGTACTTC | CASSQGGLAVTYEQYF | few | TRBJ2-7 | TRBV14 | TRBD2
TGCGCCAGCAGCGAGGGCCGATATAATGAAAAACTGTTTTTT | CASSEGRYNEKLFF | few | TRBJ1-4 | TRBV5-1 | -
TGTGCCAGCAGCTTTCAGGATAATTCACCCCTCCACTTT | CASSFQDNSPLHF | few | TRBJ1-6 | TRBV7-9 | -
TGCAGCGTTGAATTATCTAGCGCCGAGCAGTACTTC | CSVELSSAEQYF | few | TRBJ2-7 | TRBV29-1 | -
TGTGCCAGCAGCTTAGCGGGAGGGCGGGAGCAGTACTTC | CASSLAGGREQYF | - | TRBJ2-7 | TRBV7-9 | TRBD2
TGTGCCAGCAGCGTCCCTCGGGGGGCCGATGAGCAGTTCTTC | CASSVPRGADEQFF | few | TRBJ2-1 | TRBV6-1 | -
TGTGCCAGCAGCAACTATGCCAAACTGGGGACCCAGTACTTC | CASSNYAKLGTQYF | - | TRBJ2-5 | TRBV5-6 | -
TGTGCCAGCAGTTCCGGGACAGGGAGGGAAAAACTGTTTTTT | CASSSGTGREKLFF | few | TRBJ1-4 | TRBV6-5 | TRBD1
TGCGCCAGCAGGGACACTAATCAGCCCCAGCATTTT | CASRDTNQPQHF | few | TRBJ1-5 | TRBV10-2 | -
TGTGCCAGCAGTGATGACCCGGGACAGGGGGCGGTTGGCTACACCTTC | CASSDDPGQGAVGYTF | few | TRBJ1-2 | TRBV28 | TRBD1
TGCGCCAGCAGTCCCGGGACTAGCACAGATACGCAGTATTTT | CASSPGTSTDTQYF | few | TRBJ2-3 | TRBV10-2 | -
TGTGCCAGCACCGTAAGGGGTGCCTACGAGCAGTACTTC | CASTVRGAYEQYF | few | TRBJ2-7 | TRBV5-4 | -
TGTGCCAGCACTGAAACTCATACGCAGTATTTT | CASTETHTQYF | - | TRBJ2-3 | TRBV2 | -
TGCAGCGTTGAGAGCTGGGAGGTAGGCACAGATACGCAGTATTTT | CSVESWEVGTDTQYF | few | TRBJ2-3 | TRBV29-1 | -
TGTGCCAGCAGTTTAGGGAGCGGGGGGGCTACGGAGCAGTACTTC | CASSLGSGGATEQYF | few | TRBJ2-7 | TRBV27 | TRBD2
TGTGCCAGCAGTTTACACGCCCCGGGACTCGTTAACACCGGGGAGCTGTTTTTT | CASSLHAPGLVNTGELFF | few | TRBJ2-2 | TRBV27 | -
TGTGCCAGCCAACCGGGACAGTCATATCAGCCCCAGCATTTT | CASQPGQSYQPQHF | - | TRBJ1-5 | TRBV28 | TRBD1
TGTGCCAGAAGCCGTGGACAGGGAGAGAACCAGTACTTC | CARSRGQGENQYF | once | TRBJ2-5 | TRBV5-4 | TRBD1
TGTGCCAGCAGAGGGGAGGAGAGAACTGAAGCTTTCTTT | CASRGEERTEAFF | - | TRBJ1-1 | TRBV6-6 | -